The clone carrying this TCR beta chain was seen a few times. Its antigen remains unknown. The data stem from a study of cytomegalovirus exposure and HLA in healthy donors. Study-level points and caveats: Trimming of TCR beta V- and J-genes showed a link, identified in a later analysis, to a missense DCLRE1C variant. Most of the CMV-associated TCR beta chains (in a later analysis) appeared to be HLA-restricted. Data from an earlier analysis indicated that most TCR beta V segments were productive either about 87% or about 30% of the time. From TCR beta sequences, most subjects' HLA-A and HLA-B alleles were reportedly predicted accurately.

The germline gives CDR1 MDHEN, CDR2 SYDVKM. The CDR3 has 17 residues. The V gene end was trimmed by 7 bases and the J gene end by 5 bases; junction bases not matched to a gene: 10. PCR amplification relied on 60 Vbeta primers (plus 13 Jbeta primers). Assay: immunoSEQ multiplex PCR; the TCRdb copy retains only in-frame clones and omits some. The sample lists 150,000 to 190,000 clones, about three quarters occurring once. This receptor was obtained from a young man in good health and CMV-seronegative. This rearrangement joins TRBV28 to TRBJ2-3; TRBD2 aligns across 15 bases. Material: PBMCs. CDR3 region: CASNPWGTSGRQDTQYF. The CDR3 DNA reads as TGTGCCAGCAACCCTTGGGGGACTAGCGGGAGGCAAGATACGCAGTATTTT.